A single sample gave rise to the 24 T cell receptor beta chains below, sequenced in a study of cytotoxic CD8 clonotypes in ibrutinib-treated CLL. TCRdb keeps only in-frame clones here, not all; method: immunoSEQ multiplex PCR. The table has roughly 110,000 clones, 58% seen once; the top ten hold 30% to 45%. This material consisted of PBMCs, taken after 24 months of ibrutinib treatment. These receptors originate from a human donor with chronic lymphocytic leukemia.

This clone appeared a few times. This chain connects TRBV6-6 to TRBJ2-7; D is perhaps TRBD2 (6 bases). CDR3 size: 11 residues. Germline assignment: CDR1 MNHNY and CDR2 SVGAGI (reference sequence). CDR3 bases: TGTGCGACCATATCGGGGGAGGAGCAGTACTTC. This translates into CATISGEEQYF.

This clone occurred a few times. Other DNA sequences in this specimen translate into the identical CDR3. The chain combines TRBV7-2 with TRBJ1-5; TRBD1 aligns across 7 bases. The J segment lost 4 bases and the V segment lost 5 bases, leaving 5 bases of the junction unmatched. CDR3 length: 14 residues. Per the germline V gene, CDR1 is SGHTA and CDR2 is FQGNSA. In nucleotides, the CDR3 is TGTGCCAGCAGCACGACAGGGTCTAATCAGCCCCAGCATTTT. Translating it yields CASSTTGSNQPQHF. The whole variable domain, filled in from reference TRBV7-2 and TRBJ1-5, reads GAGVSQSPSNKVTEKGKDVELRCDPISGHTALYWYRQSLGQGLEFLIYFQGNSAPDKSGLPSDRFSAERTGGSVSTLTIQRTQQEDSAVYLCASSTTGSNQPQHFGDGTRLSIL.

CDR3: CASSLGTGKTLNTEAFF. In nucleotides, the CDR3 is TGTGCCAGCAGCTTAGGCACAGGGAAGACTTTGAACACTGAAGCTTTCTTT. The rearrangement links TRBV11-1 to TRBJ1-1; the D gene is possibly TRBD1 (6 bases). CDR1 SGHAT and CDR2 FQDESV come from the germline V gene (reference sequence). The CDR3 length is 17 residues. Deletions cut 1 base from V and 0 bases from J, with 15 bases between. The complete variable domain, with remaining parts taken from reference TRBV11-1 and TRBJ1-1, reads EAEVAQSPRYKITEKSQAVAFWCDPISGHATLYWYRQILGQGPELLVQFQDESVVDDSQLPKDRFSAERLKGVDSTLKIQPAELGDSAMYLCASSLGTGKTLNTEAFFGQGTRLTVV.

This clone was found a few times. The CDR3 coding sequence is TGTGCCAGCAGCTTACCCGGGTTTAATCAGCCCCAGCATTTT. Translating gives CASSLPGFNQPQHF. The chain joins TRBV7-2 to TRBJ1-5; D gene unclear. The CDR3 runs 14 residues. The V and J ends lost 2 bases and 4 bases respectively, with 9 bases between them. The V gene's germline CDR1 is SGHTA and CDR2 FQGNSA.

This clone was found a few times. This sequence joins TRBV4-1 and TRBJ2-1, with 9 bases that match TRBD1. V was pared by 3 bases and J by 15 bases, with 6 bases of the junction left unmatched. The CDR3 runs to 12 residues. Germline V CDR1 and CDR2: MGHRA, YSYEKL. The CDR3 DNA follows: TGCGCCAGCAGCCAGGGGACAGGGCGACGGTTCTTC. Its translation: CASSQGTGRRFF.

The V call is TRBV18, the J call TRBJ2-2, with D unresolved. The CDR3 covers 15 residues. V lost 6 bases to trimming and J lost 4 bases, with 15 bases between them. Germline assignment: CDR1 KGHSH and CDR2 LQKENI. DNA of the CDR3: TGTGCCAGCTCTCCTCAGTTCACGGCCACCGGGGAGCTGTTTTTT. Translation gives CASSPQFTATGELFF. Complete variable domain (other parts from reference TRBV18 and TRBJ2-2): NAGVMQNPRHLVRRRGQEARLRCSPMKGHSHVYWYRQLPEEGLKFMVYLQKENIIDESGMPKERFSAEFPKEGPSILRIQQVVRGDSAAYFCASSPQFTATGELFFGEGSRLTVL.

In its sample, this clone was seen once. For the CDR3, the DNA is TGTGCCAGCTCACCATTGGGCCAGGAAGGCTACACCTTC. Translating gives CASSPLGQEGYTF. The V call is TRBV18, the J call TRBJ1-2; D is unresolved. This CDR3 region has 13 residues. V was clipped by 2 bases and J by 8 bases, with 12 bases between them. CDR1 is KGHSH, CDR2 LQKENI, per germline. The full variable domain, its missing parts supplied by reference TRBV18 and TRBJ1-2, is NAGVMQNPRHLVRRRGQEARLRCSPMKGHSHVYWYRQLPEEGLKFMVYLQKENIIDESGMPKERFSAEFPKEGPSILRIQQVVRGDSAAYFCASSPLGQEGYTFGSGTRLTVV.

In this sample, this clone turned up a few times. The chain links TRBV7-2 to TRBJ1-5; no definite D call. Germline V gives CDR1 SGHTA, CDR2 FQGNSA. The CDR3 is made up of 15 amino acids. Trimming shortened V by 4 bases and J by 0 bases, and 10 bases separated the two germline ends. CDR3 DNA sequence: TGTGCCAGCAGCTCCAGCGGTTATAGCAATCAGCCCCAGCATTTT. Residues: CASSSSGYSNQPQHF.

The V and J genes are TRBV5-1 and TRBJ2-7; no clear D gene. Trimming cost V 0 bases and J 4 bases, with 8 bases left between them. The CDR3 length is 13 residues. In germline, CDR1 is SGHRS, CDR2 YFSETQ. The CDR3 loop is CASSLDIGYEQYF. For the CDR3, the DNA is TGCGCCAGCAGCTTGGATATCGGGTACGAGCAGTACTTC. Full variable domain (remainder filled in from reference TRBV5-1 and TRBJ2-7): KAGVTQTPRYLIKTRGQQVTLSCSPISGHRSVSWYQQTPGQGLQFLFEYFSETQRNKGNFPGRFSGRQFSNSRSEMNVSTLELGDSALYLCASSLDIGYEQYFGPGTRLTVT.

Written as DNA, the CDR3 is TGCGCCAGCAGCTTAGACCCCGACGGGGGTGGCTACACCTTC. This encodes CASSLDPDGGGYTF. The chain combines TRBV5-1 with TRBJ1-2; a weak D match, TRBD1 (5 bases). This CDR3 has 14 residues. Germline CDR1 SGHRS, CDR2 YFSETQ. The ends were cut back, 2 bases at V and 7 bases at J, with 15 bases in the middle.

V gene TRBV30 combines with J gene TRBJ1-5, with 10 positions matching TRBD1. The germline gives CDR1 GTSNPN, CDR2 SVGIG (reference sequence). This CDR3 region has 15 residues. Trimming took 2 bases from V and 5 from J; bases not matched to a gene: 6. The CDR3 coding sequence is TGTGCCTGGAGTTCCCGGGACAGGGGCTATCAGCCCCAGCATTTT. Its protein is CAWSSRDRGYQPQHF.

This chain links TRBV21-1 with TRBJ2-2; the table's D call, TRBD1, has no DNA check behind it. TRBV21-1 is a recognized pseudogene. The CDR3 runs to 18 residues. CDR3 nucleotides: TGTGCCAGCAGCAAAGTAGACAGGGGGTCGGCCGACACCGGGGAGCTGTTTTTT. Its translation is CASSKVDRGSADTGELFF.

V usage is TRBV4-3 and J usage is TRBJ2-2; TRBD1 matches 9 bases. Germline loops: CDR1 LGHNA, CDR2 YSLEER. This CDR3 has 17 amino acids. V dropped 2 bases and J dropped 2; count of bases not matched to a gene: 6. This chain's CDR3 is CASSQPRDRENTGELFF. CDR3 nucleotides: TGCGCCAGCAGCCAACCTCGGGACAGGGAAAACACCGGGGAGCTGTTTTTT.

The chain links TRBV6-5 to TRBJ1-2; no clear D. V was trimmed by 2 bases and J by 3 bases, leaving 10 bases between them. Germline V gene data show CDR1 as MNHEY and CDR2 as SVGAGI. This CDR3 is 14 amino acids long. The CDR3 DNA reads as TGTGCCAGCAGTTACGCAGGTGGAGACTATGGCTACACCTTC. It specifies CASSYAGGDYGYTF.

The chain has TRBV28 and TRBJ1-5; unclear D gene. CDR1 is MDHEN and CDR2 is SYDVKM in the germline V gene. This CDR3 has 12 residues. V lost 6 bases to trimming and J lost 16 bases, with 19 bases between them. The CDR3 DNA sequence: TGTGCCAGCAGAGGAAGTCAGGTGGCACAACATTTT. Its protein is CASRGSQVAQHF.

The chain carries TRBV25-1 and TRBJ1-1; D not resolved. The CDR3 runs to 13 residues. V gave up 7 bases and J gave up 4 bases, with 13 bases separating them. The germline gives CDR1 MGHDK, CDR2 SYGVNS. For the CDR3, the DNA is TGTGCCAGCAAACTCCCGGTGACCACTGAAGCTTTCTTT. This encodes CASKLPVTTEAFF.

The chain employs TRBV2 and TRBJ1-1; D remains ambiguous. Trimming pared 7 bases from V and 0 bases from J, leaving 12 bases between. CDR3 size: 14 residues. Germline loops: CDR1 SNHLY, CDR2 FYNNEI. The DNA of the CDR3 is TGTGCCAGCATGGGTGGGCGGATGAACACTGAAGCTTTCTTT. It encodes CASMGGRMNTEAFF.

J is TRBJ1-6 and V is TRBV27, with 8 nucleotides matching TRBD1. Germline-derived CDR1 and CDR2 are MNHEY and SMNVEV (reference sequence). The CDR3 consists of 12 residues. V trimming: 7 bases; J trimming: 10 bases; junction bases outside the gene matches: 3. CDR3 nucleotide sequence: TGTGCCAGCATGGGGACAGGATCACCCCTCCACTTT. Its protein product is CASMGTGSPLHF.

The chain carries TRBV7-7 and TRBJ2-2; no definite D call. This CDR3 comprises 14 residues. CDR1 and CDR2 from the germline V gene are SSHAT and FNYEAQ (reference sequence). The CDR3 region has the DNA TGTGCTACCCCAACCACATCGAACACCGGGGAGCTGTTTTTT. Translation gives CATPTTSNTGELFF. The full variable domain, in which reference TRBV7-7 and TRBJ2-2 provide the parts outside the CDR3, is GAGVSQSPRYKVTKRGQDVTLRCDPISSHATLYWYQQALGQGPEFLTYFNYEAQPDKSGLPSDRFSAERPEGSISTLTIQRTEQRDSAMYRCATPTTSNTGELFFGEGSRLTVL.

This clone was counted a few times. The chain couples TRBV5-4 to TRBJ2-7, with D perhaps matching TRBD2 (5 bases). This CDR3 is built from 13 residues. With 1 base removed from V and 3 bases from J, the gap between germline ends came to 8 bases. From germline, CDR1 is SGHNT and CDR2 YYREEE (reference sequence). The CDR3 loop reads CASSLISGYEQYF. The CDR3 bases are TGTGCCAGCAGCTTGATCAGCGGCTACGAGCAGTACTTC.

This rearrangement joins TRBV7-2 to TRBJ2-3, with TRBD2 as a possible D gene (6 bases). Looked up from germline, CDR1 is SGHTA and CDR2 is FQGNSA. The CDR3 spans 17 residues. V was trimmed by 0 bases and J by 6 bases, leaving 19 bases between them. CDR3 bases: TGTGCCAGCAGCTTAGCCCGAGGGCGGGGCTCAAGGGATACGCAGTATTTT. Translated, it gives CASSLARGRGSRDTQYF.

The chain recombines TRBV29-1 with TRBJ1-2; TRBD1 aligns across 7 bases. Trimming cost V 4 bases and J 8 bases; bases outside gene matches: 10. This CDR3 has 13 residues. Looked up from germline, CDR1 is SQVTM and CDR2 is ANQGSEA. This CDR3 reads CSVGGSTGFGYTF. DNA of the CDR3: TGCAGCGTTGGAGGGTCGACAGGGTTCGGCTACACCTTC.

This clone showed up just a few times. V and J are TRBV27 and TRBJ1-6; D not resolved. Trimming pared 5 bases from V and 2 bases from J, leaving 1 base between. This CDR3 is built from 12 residues. Germline loops: CDR1 MNHEY, CDR2 SMNVEV (reference sequence). The CDR3 DNA is TGTGCCAGCAGTGCCTATAATTCACCCCTCCACTTT. Translated, it gives CASSAYNSPLHF.

CDR3 in amino acids: CASSLPTGSSSYEQYF. For the CDR3, the DNA is TGTGCCAGCAGCCTCCCGACAGGGTCGAGCTCCTACGAGCAGTACTTC. This chain joins TRBV7-9 and TRBJ2-7, with 7 bases aligning to TRBD1. The V gene's germline CDR1 is SEHNR and CDR2 FQNEAQ (reference sequence). Trimming took 5 bases from V and 0 from J; bases not matched to a gene: 10. CDR3 length: 16 amino acids.